This T cell receptor (beta chain) was found in a study of T cell changes during pregnancy in multiple sclerosis. The CDR3 has 12 amino acids. V shed 6 bases and J shed 1 base, with 5 bases lying between them. Per the germline V gene, CDR1 is ENHRY and CDR2 is SYGVKD. Generated by immunoSEQ multiplex PCR, the TCRdb table keeps only in-frame clones and is missing some. The sample has 70,000 to 80,000 clones; 85% to 95% are singletons. This clonotype was sampled from a female donor with multiple sclerosis, enrolled in a pregnancy study. The chain uses TRBV10-3 and TRBJ2-3; D gene unclear. The input for sequencing was peripheral blood, taken in the first trimester of pregnancy. The CDR3 region has the DNA TGTGCCATCAGGCGAGGCACAGATACGCAGTATTTT. Amino acids: CAIRRGTDTQYF.